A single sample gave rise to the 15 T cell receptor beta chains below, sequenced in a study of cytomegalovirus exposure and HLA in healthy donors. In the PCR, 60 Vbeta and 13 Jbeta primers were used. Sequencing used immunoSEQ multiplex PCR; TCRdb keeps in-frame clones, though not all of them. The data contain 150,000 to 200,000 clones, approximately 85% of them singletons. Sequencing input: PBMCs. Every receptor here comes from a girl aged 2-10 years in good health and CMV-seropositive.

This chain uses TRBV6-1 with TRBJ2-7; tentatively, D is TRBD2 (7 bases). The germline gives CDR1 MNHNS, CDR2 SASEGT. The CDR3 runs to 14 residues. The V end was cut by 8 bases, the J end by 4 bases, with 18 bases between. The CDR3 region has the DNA TGTGCCAGCCCCAAGGGGGGGATGGGGTACGAGCAGTACTTC. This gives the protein CASPKGGMGYEQYF.

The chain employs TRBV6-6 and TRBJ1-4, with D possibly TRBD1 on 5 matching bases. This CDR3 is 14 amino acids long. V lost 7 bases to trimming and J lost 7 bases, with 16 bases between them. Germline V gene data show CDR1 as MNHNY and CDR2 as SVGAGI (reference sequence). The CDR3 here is CASIRGGSIEKLFF. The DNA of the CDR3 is TGTGCCAGCATTCGGGGGGGGTCTATTGAAAAACTGTTTTTT.

The CDR3 DNA follows: TGCGCCAGCAGTGTGACTTGGAGAGTCGGAGATACGCAGTATTTT. Residues: CASSVTWRVGDTQYF. The rearrangement uses TRBV10-2 and TRBJ2-3; D is unclear. Looked up from germline, CDR1 is WSHSY and CDR2 is SAAADI. Trimming pared 4 bases from V and 5 bases from J, leaving 16 bases between. The CDR3 runs 15 residues.

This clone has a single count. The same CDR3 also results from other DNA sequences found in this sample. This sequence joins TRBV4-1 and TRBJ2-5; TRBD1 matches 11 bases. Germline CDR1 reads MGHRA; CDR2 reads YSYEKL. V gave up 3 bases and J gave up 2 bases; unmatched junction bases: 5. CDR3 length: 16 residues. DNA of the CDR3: TGCGCCAGCAGCCAGGACCGGGACAGGGGGCAAGAGACCCAGTACTTC. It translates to CASSQDRDRGQETQYF.

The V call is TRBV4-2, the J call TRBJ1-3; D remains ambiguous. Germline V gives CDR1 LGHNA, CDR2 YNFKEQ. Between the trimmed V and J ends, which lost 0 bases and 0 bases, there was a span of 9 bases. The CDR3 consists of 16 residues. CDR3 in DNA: TGTGCCAGCAGCCAAGAACAGTCTTTCTCTGGAAACACCATATATTTT. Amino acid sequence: CASSQEQSFSGNTIYF.

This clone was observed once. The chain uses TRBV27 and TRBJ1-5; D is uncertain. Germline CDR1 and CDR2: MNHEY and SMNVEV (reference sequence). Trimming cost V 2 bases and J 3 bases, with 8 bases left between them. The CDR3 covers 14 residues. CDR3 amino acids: CASSLSGYNQPQHF. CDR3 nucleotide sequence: TGTGCCAGCAGTTTAAGCGGATACAATCAGCCCCAGCATTTT.

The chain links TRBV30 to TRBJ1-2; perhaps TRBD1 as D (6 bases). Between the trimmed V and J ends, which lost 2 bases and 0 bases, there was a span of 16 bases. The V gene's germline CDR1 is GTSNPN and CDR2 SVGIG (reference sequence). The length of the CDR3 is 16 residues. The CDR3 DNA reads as TGTGCCTGGAGTCACCCGGGACAAAAGCCTAACTATGGCTACACCTTC. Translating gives CAWSHPGQKPNYGYTF.

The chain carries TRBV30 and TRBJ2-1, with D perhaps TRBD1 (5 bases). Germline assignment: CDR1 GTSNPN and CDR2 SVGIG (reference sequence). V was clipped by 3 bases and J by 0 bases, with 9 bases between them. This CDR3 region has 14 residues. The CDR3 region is CAWRQGHSYNEQFF. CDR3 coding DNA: TGTGCCTGGAGGCAGGGCCACTCCTACAATGAGCAGTTCTTC.

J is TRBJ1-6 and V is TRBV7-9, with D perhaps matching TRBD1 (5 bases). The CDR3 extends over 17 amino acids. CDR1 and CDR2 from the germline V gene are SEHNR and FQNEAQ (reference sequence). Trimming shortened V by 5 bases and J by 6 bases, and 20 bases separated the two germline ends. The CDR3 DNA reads TGTGCCAGCAGCGGCAATTCATTAGACAGATCTAATTCACCCCTCCACTTT. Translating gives CASSGNSLDRSNSPLHF. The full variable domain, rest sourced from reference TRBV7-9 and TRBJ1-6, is DTGVSQNPRHKITKRGQNVTFRCDPISEHNRLYWYRQTLGQGPEFLTYFQNEAQLEKSRLLSDRFSAERPKGSFSTLEIQRTEQGDSAMYLCASSGNSLDRSNSPLHFGNGTRLTVT.

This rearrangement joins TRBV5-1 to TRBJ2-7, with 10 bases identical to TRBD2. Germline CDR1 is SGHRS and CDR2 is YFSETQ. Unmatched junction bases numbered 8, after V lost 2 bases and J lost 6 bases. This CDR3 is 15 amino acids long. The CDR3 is CASSFSASGSSEQYF. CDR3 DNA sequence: TGCGCCAGCAGCTTCTCGGCTAGCGGGAGCTCCGAGCAGTACTTC.

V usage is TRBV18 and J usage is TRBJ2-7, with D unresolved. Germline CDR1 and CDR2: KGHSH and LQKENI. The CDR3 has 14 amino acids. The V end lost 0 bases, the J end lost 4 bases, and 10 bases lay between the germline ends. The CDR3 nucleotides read TGTGCCAGCTCACCACCGTCGGTATTATACGAGCAGTACTTC. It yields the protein CASSPPSVLYEQYF.

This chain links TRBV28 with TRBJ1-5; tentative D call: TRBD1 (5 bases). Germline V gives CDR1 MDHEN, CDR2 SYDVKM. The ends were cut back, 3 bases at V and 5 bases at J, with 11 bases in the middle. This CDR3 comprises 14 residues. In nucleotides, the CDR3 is TGTGCCAGCAGTTTGAGGGACTTTGATCAGCCCCAGCATTTT. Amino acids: CASSLRDFDQPQHF.

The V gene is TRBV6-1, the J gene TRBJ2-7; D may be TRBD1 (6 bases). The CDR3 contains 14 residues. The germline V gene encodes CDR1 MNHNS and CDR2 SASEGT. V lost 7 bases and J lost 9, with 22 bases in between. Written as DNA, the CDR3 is TGTGCCAGCAACCCCAGGGGACCCCCTTCGGGGCAGTACTTC. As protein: CASNPRGPPSGQYF.

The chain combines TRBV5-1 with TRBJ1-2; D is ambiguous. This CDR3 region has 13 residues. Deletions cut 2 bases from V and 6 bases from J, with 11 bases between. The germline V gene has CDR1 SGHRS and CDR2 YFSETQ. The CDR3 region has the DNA TGCGCCAGCAGCTTATCCTGGACTAATGGCTACACCTTC. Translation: CASSLSWTNGYTF.

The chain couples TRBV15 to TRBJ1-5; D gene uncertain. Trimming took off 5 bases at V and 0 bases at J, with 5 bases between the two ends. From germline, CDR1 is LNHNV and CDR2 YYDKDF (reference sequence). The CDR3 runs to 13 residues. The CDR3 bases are TGTGCCACCAGCCAGTATAGCAATCAGCCCCAGCATTTT. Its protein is CATSQYSNQPQHF.